This T cell receptor beta chain was documented in a study of technical replicates of blood from several donors. Trimming left V 7 bases short and J 4 bases short, with 11 bases between. This CDR3 comprises 13 residues. Germline CDR1 LNHDA, CDR2 SQIVND (reference sequence). TCRdb's table, derived via immunoSEQ multiplex PCR, lists solely in-frame clones and lacks some. The repertoire holds about 88,000 clones, with roughly 94% as singletons. The genes are TRBV19 and TRBJ1-5, with a tentative D call TRBD1 (6 bases). Sequences were obtained from T cells isolated from PBMCs. This clonotype was sampled from a human donor in good health. In DNA form, the CDR3 reads TGTGCCAGTACTGGGACACCAAATCAGCCCCAGCATTTT. Translation: CASTGTPNQPQHF.